Below are 18 T cell receptor beta chains sequenced from a single sample in a study of OX40 agonist ivuxolimab in advanced cancers. The table came from immunoSEQ multiplex PCR; TCRdb's copy has only in-frame clones and leaves some out. The sample records 80,000 to 100,000 clones, 70% to 90% being singletons. The specimen comprised CD4+ or CD8+ T cells sorted from blood, sampled in a trial of the OX40 agonist ivuxolimab. These receptors were collected from an adult with an advanced solid tumor such as melanoma, head and neck, liver or kidney cancer.

The gene calls are TRBV7-6 and TRBJ1-3; tentative D call: TRBD1 (5 bases). CDR1 SGHVS and CDR2 FNYEAQ come from the germline V gene. This CDR3 region has 13 residues. V lost 1 base and J 6 bases, leaving 7 bases between the germline ends. The CDR3 region is CASSLGGPNTIYF. The CDR3 coding sequence is TGTGCCAGCAGCTTAGGGGGCCCAAACACCATATATTTT.

This sequence joins TRBV30 and TRBJ2-4, with 7 bases fitting TRBD2. The junction had 3 bases not matched to a gene; V was cut back by 0 bases and J by 7 bases. Germline CDR1 GTSNPN, CDR2 SVGIG (reference sequence). CDR3 length: 13 amino acids. In nucleotides, the CDR3 is TGTGCCTGGAGTGTTGGGGGAGGGAACATTCAGTACTTC. Translation: CAWSVGGGNIQYF.

J is TRBJ1-1 and V is TRBV6-6, with unresolved D. Trimming pared 4 bases from V and 2 bases from J, leaving 8 bases between. CDR1 and CDR2 (germline): MNHNY, SVGAGI (reference sequence). This CDR3 comprises 13 residues. The DNA of the CDR3 is TGTGCCAGCAGTTCCCGGCTTAACACTGAAGCTTTCTTT. This codes for CASSSRLNTEAFF.

The rearrangement joins TRBV4-3 to TRBJ2-1; 13 bases agree with TRBD2. CDR3 length: 16 amino acids. Unmatched junction bases numbered 8, after V lost 4 bases and J lost 8 bases. The germline V gene has CDR1 LGHNA and CDR2 YSLEER. CDR3 loop: CASSPYGTSGKYEQFF. CDR3 nucleotide sequence: TGCGCCAGCAGCCCCTATGGGACTAGCGGGAAATATGAGCAGTTCTTC.

This clone was seen only a few times. The chain combines TRBV28 with TRBJ2-7, with D unclear. Germline loops: CDR1 MDHEN, CDR2 SYDVKM. This CDR3 has 12 residues. Trimming stripped 3 bases from V and 4 bases from J, with 7 bases between. The CDR3 here is CASSLVRYEQYF. Written as DNA, the CDR3 is TGTGCCAGCAGTTTGGTCAGGTACGAGCAGTACTTC.

This rearrangement joins TRBV6-5 to TRBJ1-1; 10 bases are a match to TRBD1. The length of the CDR3 is 14 residues. Germline CDR1 and CDR2: MNHEY and SVGAGI. V gave up 5 bases and J gave up 6 bases; unmatched junction bases: 6. Written as DNA, the CDR3 is TGTGCCAGCAGTAAGGGACAGGGGAGCCCTGAAGCTTTCTTT. It specifies CASSKGQGSPEAFF.

The chain recombines TRBV2 with TRBJ2-3; D gene unclear. V was cut by 4 bases and J by 6 bases, with 8 bases left in between. Germline V CDR1 and CDR2: SNHLY, FYNNEI. CDR3 size: 12 residues. The CDR3 spells CASSGATDTQYF. The CDR3 DNA sequence: TGTGCCAGCAGTGGAGCCACTGATACGCAGTATTTT.

The chain couples TRBV27 to TRBJ1-5; 10 bases fit TRBD1. Looked up from germline, CDR1 is MNHEY and CDR2 is SMNVEV (reference sequence). This CDR3 spans 16 amino acids. The J segment lost 3 bases and the V segment lost 5 bases, leaving 7 bases of the junction unmatched. This chain's CDR3 is CASSPGQGEYNQPQHF. CDR3 in DNA: TGTGCCAGCAGTCCCGGACAGGGGGAATACAATCAGCCCCAGCATTTT.

The chain recombines TRBV6-1 with TRBJ2-1, with D perhaps TRBD1 or TRBD2 (5 bases each). The CDR3 has 13 residues. V lost 4 bases and J lost 9, with 13 bases in between. Germline CDR1 reads MNHNS; CDR2 reads SASEGT. The CDR3 sequence is CASSVDTRGEQFF. DNA for the CDR3: TGTGCCAGCAGTGTGGACACACGGGGTGAGCAGTTCTTC.

V is TRBV9 and J is TRBJ2-2; 10 positions agree with TRBD1. Trimming cost V 2 bases and J 7 bases; bases outside gene matches: 5. This CDR3 is 15 amino acids long. The germline V gene has CDR1 SGDLS and CDR2 YYNGEE. CDR3 coding DNA: TGTGCCAGCAGCGTTACCGGGACAGGGGTCGGGGAGCTGTTTTTT. This gives the protein CASSVTGTGVGELFF.

In its sample, this clone was seen a few times. The rearrangement joins TRBV30 to TRBJ1-6; no clear D. This CDR3 is built from 13 residues. Germline assignment: CDR1 GTSNPN and CDR2 SVGIG (reference sequence). Trimming removed 4 bases from V and 10 bases from J, with 14 bases in between. CDR3 sequence (DNA): TGTGCCTGGAATTTGGCTACGCGCTCACCCCTCCACTTT. Amino acids: CAWNLATRSPLHF.

The CDR3 DNA sequence: TGTGCCACCAGCAGAGACCTGGGACTAGCGGTAAATGAGCAGTTCTTC. It encodes CATSRDLGLAVNEQFF. The V call is TRBV15, the J call TRBJ2-1; 11 bases are a match to TRBD2. The V gene end was trimmed by 0 bases and the J gene end by 7 bases; junction bases not matched to a gene: 5. This CDR3 contains 16 residues. Germline V gene lookup returns CDR1 LNHNV and CDR2 YYDKDF (reference sequence).

In its sample, this clone was seen once. This chain connects TRBV5-8 to TRBJ1-1; weak D call: TRBD1 (5 bases). The CDR3 has 16 amino acids. Between the trimmed V and J ends, which lost 6 bases and 1 base, there was a span of 19 bases. Germline V gives CDR1 SGHTS, CDR2 YDEGEE. The CDR3 reads CASTWDRPQPNTEAFF. Written as DNA, the CDR3 is TGTGCCAGCACCTGGGACCGGCCACAGCCGAACACTGAAGCTTTCTTT.

The rearrangement uses TRBV9 and TRBJ1-5; possible D gene TRBD1, 5 bases. The ends were cut back, 4 bases at V and 8 bases at J, with 22 bases in the middle. The CDR3 sequence is 16 residues long. The germline CDR1 and CDR2 sequences are SGDLS and YYNGEE. DNA for the CDR3: TGTGCCAGCAGCCTAGGGACGGGCGGCGGTTTCGAGCCCCAGCATTTT. It codes for CASSLGTGGGFEPQHF.

The rearrangement joins TRBV18 to TRBJ1-1; D might be TRBD1 (5 bases). Trimming removed 4 bases at V and 1 base at J, with 13 bases between. The CDR3 has 15 residues. Germline V gives CDR1 KGHSH, CDR2 LQKENI. CDR3 nucleotide sequence: TGTGCCAGCTCACGGAACGCTGGACAGAACACTGAAGCTTTCTTT. Translation: CASSRNAGQNTEAFF.

The gene calls are TRBV30 and TRBJ1-1; a possible D gene is TRBD1 (6 bases). The CDR3 is made up of 13 amino acids. CDR1 GTSNPN and CDR2 SVGIG come from the germline V gene (reference sequence). V lost 2 bases and J 6 bases, leaving 13 bases between the germline ends. CDR3 region: CAWSTTGIPEAFF. In DNA form, the CDR3 reads TGTGCCTGGAGTACCACAGGGATCCCTGAAGCTTTCTTT.

This clone was seen only a few times. The chain employs TRBV10-3 and TRBJ2-5, with D maybe TRBD2 (5 bases). Per the germline V gene, CDR1 is ENHRY and CDR2 is SYGVKD. CDR3 length equals 11 residues. The V end was cut by 11 bases, the J end by 3 bases, with 10 bases between. Written as DNA, the CDR3 is TGTGCCGCCCGGGGTGAAGAGACCCAGTACTTC. Residues: CAARGEETQYF.

The V and J genes are TRBV18 and TRBJ1-3; TRBD1 might be the D (6 bases). The V gene lost 3 bases and the J gene lost 9 bases, with 21 bases spanning the gap. CDR3 length: 16 residues. Germline CDR1 reads KGHSH; CDR2 reads LQKENI. DNA of the CDR3: TGTGCCAGCTCACCCTCCTCCCAGGGTGGCAGGGGCACCATATATTTT. This encodes CASSPSSQGGRGTIYF.